One sample yielded the 3 T cell receptor beta chains listed below, sequenced in a study of radiation and T cells in renal cell carcinoma. The data were produced by immunoSEQ multiplex PCR, yet TCRdb's version contains in-frame clones alone and is incomplete. In the table there are 100,000 to 150,000 clones, around 82% of which are singletons. Time point defined: blood 2 weeks post-SBRT. Noted treatment: 15 Gy SBRT to primary tumor, nephrectomy 4 weeks later. The sequences come from blood, collected from a patient whose treatment included radiotherapy and nephrectomy. The receptors were gathered from a man aged 50-59 years with renal cell carcinoma.

The V call is TRBV5-1, the J call TRBJ2-5; 7 nucleotides align to TRBD2. Trimming removed 0 bases from V and 4 bases from J; junction bases left unmatched: 9. CDR3 size: 16 residues. Germline loops: CDR1 SGHRS, CDR2 YFSETQ. Here the CDR3 DNA reads TGCGCCAGCAGCTTGGATGGCCAGCGGGGTGGAGAGACCCAGTACTTC. Encoded protein: CASSLDGQRGGETQYF.

The chain recombines TRBV10-3 with TRBJ2-5; D is uncertain. CDR3 length: 12 amino acids. The V and J ends lost 10 bases and 2 bases respectively, with 11 bases between them. Germline V gene sequence: CDR1 ENHRY, CDR2 SYGVKD. CDR3 protein: CATRRGQETQYF. CDR3 bases: TGTGCCACCAGGAGAGGTCAAGAGACCCAGTACTTC.

The chain has TRBV7-8 and TRBJ2-1; D remains unclear. V was pared by 1 base and J by 0 bases, with 1 base between. Germline CDR1 is SGHVS and CDR2 is FQNEAQ. CDR3 length equals 13 residues. This CDR3 reads CASSLGSYNEQFF. For the CDR3, the DNA is TGTGCCAGCAGCTTAGGCTCCTACAATGAGCAGTTCTTC.